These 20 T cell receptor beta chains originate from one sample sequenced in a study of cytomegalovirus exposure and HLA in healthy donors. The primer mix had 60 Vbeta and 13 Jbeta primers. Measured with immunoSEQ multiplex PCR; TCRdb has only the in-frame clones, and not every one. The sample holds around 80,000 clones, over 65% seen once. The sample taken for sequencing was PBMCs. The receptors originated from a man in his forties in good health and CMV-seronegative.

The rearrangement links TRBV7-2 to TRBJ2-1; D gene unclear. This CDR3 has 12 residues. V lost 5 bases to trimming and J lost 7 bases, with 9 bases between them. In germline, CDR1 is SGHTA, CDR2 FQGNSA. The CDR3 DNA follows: TGTGCCAGCAGCCGAGAGAGGAATGAGCAGTTCTTC. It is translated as CASSRERNEQFF.

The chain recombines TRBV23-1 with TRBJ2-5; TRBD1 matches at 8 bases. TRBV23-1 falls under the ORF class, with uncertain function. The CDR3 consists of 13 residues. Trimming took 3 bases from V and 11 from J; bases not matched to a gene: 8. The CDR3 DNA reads TGCGCCAGCAGTCATCCCAGGGGGCATGAGCAGTACTTC. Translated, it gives CASSHPRGHEQYF.

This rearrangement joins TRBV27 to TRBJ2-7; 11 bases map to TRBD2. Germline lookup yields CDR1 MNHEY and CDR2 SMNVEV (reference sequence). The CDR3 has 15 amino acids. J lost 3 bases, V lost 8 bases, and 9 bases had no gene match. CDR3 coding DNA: TGTGCCAGCGGGTATCCCGGGACTAGCGGCTACGAGCAGTACTTC. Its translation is CASGYPGTSGYEQYF.

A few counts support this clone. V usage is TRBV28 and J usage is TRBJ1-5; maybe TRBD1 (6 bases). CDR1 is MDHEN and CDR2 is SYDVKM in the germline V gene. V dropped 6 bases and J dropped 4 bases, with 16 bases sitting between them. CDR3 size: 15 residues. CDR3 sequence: CASRNTGMGNQPQHF. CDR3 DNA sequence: TGTGCCAGCAGAAATACAGGGATGGGAAATCAGCCCCAGCATTTT.

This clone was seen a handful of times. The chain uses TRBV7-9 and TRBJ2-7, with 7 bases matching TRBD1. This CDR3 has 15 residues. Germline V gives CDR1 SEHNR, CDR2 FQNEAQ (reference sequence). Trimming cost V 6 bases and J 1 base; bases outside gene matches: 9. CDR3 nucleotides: TGTGCCAGCAGTCATACAGGGGAACCATCCTACGAGCAGTACTTC. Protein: CASSHTGEPSYEQYF. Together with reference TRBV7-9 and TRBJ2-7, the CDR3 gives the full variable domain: DTGVSQNPRHKITKRGQNVTFRCDPISEHNRLYWYRQTLGQGPEFLTYFQNEAQLEKSRLLSDRFSAERPKGSFSTLEIQRTEQGDSAMYLCASSHTGEPSYEQYFGPGTRLTVT.

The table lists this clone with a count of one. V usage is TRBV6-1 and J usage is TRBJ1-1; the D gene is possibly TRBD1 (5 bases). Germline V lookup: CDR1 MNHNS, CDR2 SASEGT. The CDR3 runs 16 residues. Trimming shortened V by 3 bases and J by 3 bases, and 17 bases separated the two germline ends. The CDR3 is CASSEIRGDRDTEAFF. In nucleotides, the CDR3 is TGTGCCAGCAGTGAGATTCGGGGGGACCGGGACACTGAAGCTTTCTTT.

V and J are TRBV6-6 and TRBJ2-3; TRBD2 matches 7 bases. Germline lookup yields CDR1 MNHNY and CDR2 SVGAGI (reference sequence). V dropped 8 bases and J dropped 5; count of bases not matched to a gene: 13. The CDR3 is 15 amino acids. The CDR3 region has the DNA TGTGCCAGCCGTCGGATTGAGCGGGAACTAGATACGCAGTATTTT. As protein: CASRRIERELDTQYF.

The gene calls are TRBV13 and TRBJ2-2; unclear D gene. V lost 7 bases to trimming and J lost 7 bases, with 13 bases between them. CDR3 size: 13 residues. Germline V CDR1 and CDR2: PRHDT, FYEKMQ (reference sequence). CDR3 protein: CASTDSPNGELFF. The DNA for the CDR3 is TGTGCCAGCACTGACTCCCCCAACGGGGAGCTGTTTTTT.

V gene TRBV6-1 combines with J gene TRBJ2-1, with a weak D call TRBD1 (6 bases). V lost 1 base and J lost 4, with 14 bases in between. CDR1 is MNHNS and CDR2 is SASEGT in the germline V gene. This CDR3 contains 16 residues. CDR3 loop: CASSEVALGTYNEQFF. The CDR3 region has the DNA TGTGCCAGCAGTGAAGTTGCACTAGGGACATACAATGAGCAGTTCTTC.

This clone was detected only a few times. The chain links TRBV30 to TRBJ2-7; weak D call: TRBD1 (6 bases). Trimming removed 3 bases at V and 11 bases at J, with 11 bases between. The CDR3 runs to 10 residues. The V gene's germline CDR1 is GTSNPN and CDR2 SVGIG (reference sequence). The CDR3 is CAWRQGREYF. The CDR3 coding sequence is TGTGCCTGGAGACAGGGACGGGAGTACTTC.

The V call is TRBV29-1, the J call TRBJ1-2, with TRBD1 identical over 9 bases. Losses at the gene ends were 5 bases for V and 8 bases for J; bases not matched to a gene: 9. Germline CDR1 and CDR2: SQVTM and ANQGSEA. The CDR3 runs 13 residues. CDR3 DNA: TGCAGCGTTTCATTAGACAGGGGGGACGGCTACACCTTC. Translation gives CSVSLDRGDGYTF.

CDR3: CASSRDSYGYTF. CDR3 in DNA: TGTGCCAGCAGCCGGGACAGCTATGGCTACACCTTC. This chain joins TRBV7-3 and TRBJ1-2; 7 positions match TRBD1. Trimming at V came to 5 bases and at J to 4 bases, leaving 1 base not matched to a gene. Germline lookup yields CDR1 SGHTA and CDR2 FQGTGA. This CDR3 has 12 amino acids.

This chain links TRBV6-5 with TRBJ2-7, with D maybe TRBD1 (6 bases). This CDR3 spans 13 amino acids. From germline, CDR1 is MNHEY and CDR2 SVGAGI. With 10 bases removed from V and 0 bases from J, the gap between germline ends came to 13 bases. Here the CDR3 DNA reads TGTGCCACTACCCGGACAGACTCCTACGAGCAGTACTTC. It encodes CATTRTDSYEQYF.

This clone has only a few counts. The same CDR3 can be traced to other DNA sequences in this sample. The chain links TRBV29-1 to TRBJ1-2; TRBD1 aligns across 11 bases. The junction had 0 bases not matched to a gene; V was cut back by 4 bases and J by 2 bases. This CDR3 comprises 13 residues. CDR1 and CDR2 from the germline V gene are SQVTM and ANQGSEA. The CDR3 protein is CSVGTGGNYGYTF. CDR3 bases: TGCAGCGTTGGGACAGGGGGCAACTATGGCTACACCTTC. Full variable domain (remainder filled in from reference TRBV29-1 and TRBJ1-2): SAVISQKPSRDICQRGTSLTIQCQVDSQVTMMFWYRQQPGQSLTLIATANQGSEATYESGFVIDKFPISRPNLTFSTLTVSNMSPEDSSIYLCSVGTGGNYGYTFGSGTRLTVV.

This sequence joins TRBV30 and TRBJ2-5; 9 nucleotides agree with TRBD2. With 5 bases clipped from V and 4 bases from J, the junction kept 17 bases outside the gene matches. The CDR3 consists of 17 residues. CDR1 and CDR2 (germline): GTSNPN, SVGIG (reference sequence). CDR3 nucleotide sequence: TGTGCCTGGGGACCCGCGGTCGCGGGAGGGCCGTCAGAGACCCAGTACTTC. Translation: CAWGPAVAGGPSETQYF.

CDR3 sequence: CASSRGNTGELFF. CDR3 sequence (DNA): TGTGCCAGCAGCAGGGGGAACACCGGGGAGCTGTTTTTT. This sequence joins TRBV9 and TRBJ2-2; D may be TRBD1 (5 bases). The CDR3 runs 13 residues. Germline CDR1 reads SGDLS; CDR2 reads YYNGEE. The V and J ends lost 4 bases and 1 base respectively, with 5 bases between them.

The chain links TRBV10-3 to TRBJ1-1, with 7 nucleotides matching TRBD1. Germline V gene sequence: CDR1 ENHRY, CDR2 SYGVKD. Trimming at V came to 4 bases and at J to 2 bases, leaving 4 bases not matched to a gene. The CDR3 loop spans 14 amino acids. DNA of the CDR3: TGTGCCATCAGTGCAGGGACAGCAAACACTGAAGCTTTCTTT. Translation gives CAISAGTANTEAFF.

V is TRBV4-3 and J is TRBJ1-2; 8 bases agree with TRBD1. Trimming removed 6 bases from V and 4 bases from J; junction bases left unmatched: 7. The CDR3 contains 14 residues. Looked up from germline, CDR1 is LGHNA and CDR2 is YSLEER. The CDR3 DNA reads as TGCGCCAGCAGAACCGGACAGGGTAGCTATGGCTACACCTTC. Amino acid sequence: CASRTGQGSYGYTF.

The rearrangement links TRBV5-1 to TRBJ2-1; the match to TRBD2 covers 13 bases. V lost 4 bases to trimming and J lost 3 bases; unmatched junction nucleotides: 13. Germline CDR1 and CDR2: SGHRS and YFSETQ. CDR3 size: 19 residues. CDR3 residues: CASSVSGTSGDRNYNEQFF. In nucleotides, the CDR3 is TGCGCCAGCAGCGTCTCCGGGACTAGCGGGGACCGTAACTACAATGAGCAGTTCTTC.

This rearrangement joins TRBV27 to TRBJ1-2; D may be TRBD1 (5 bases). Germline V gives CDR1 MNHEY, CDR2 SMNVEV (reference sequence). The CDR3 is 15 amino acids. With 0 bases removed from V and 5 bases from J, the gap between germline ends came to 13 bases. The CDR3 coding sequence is TGTGCCAGCAGTTTATCTCGGACACCGAGGTATGGCTACACCTTC. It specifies CASSLSRTPRYGYTF.